This entry lists 21 T cell receptor beta chains sequenced from one sample in a study of sequential checkpoint blockade in melanoma. Treatment given: randomized to nivolumab then ipilimumab (arm A) or the reverse (arm B). Clones were read by immunoSEQ multiplex PCR, and TCRdb kept only the in-frame ones, dropping some. The profile covers approximately 22,000 clones, with around 82% appearing a single time and 11% taken by the ten largest. The specimen was CD8+ T cells sorted from blood (inferred from file names), collected from a patient given nivolumab and ipilimumab in sequence. These TCRs come from a human donor with melanoma.

The gene calls are TRBV9 and TRBJ2-1; no reliable D call. Germline lookup yields CDR1 SGDLS and CDR2 YYNGEE. Trimming cost V 1 base and J 5 bases, with 13 bases left between them. The length of the CDR3 is 15 residues. The CDR3 reads CASSVNILANNEQFF. The CDR3 DNA is TGTGCCAGCAGCGTAAACATCCTCGCCAACAATGAGCAGTTCTTC. Using reference TRBV9 and TRBJ2-1 for the parts outside the CDR3, the full variable domain is DSGVTQTPKHLITATGQRVTLRCSPRSGDLSVYWYQQSLDQGLQFLIQYYNGEERAKGNILERFSAQQFPDLHSELNLSSLELGDSALYFCASSVNILANNEQFFGPGTRLTVL.

V usage is TRBV7-9 and J usage is TRBJ2-5; D unclear. Germline assignment: CDR1 SEHNR and CDR2 FQNEAQ (reference sequence). V was cut by 4 bases and J by 4 bases, with 13 bases left in between. The CDR3 is 14 residues long. As DNA, the CDR3 is TGTGCCAGCAGCTCCGAGACTCACCGAGAGACCCAGTACTTC. This sequence encodes CASSSETHRETQYF.

This chain connects TRBV6-4 to TRBJ2-1; D is uncertain. Germline V lookup: CDR1 MRHNA, CDR2 SNTAGT. The CDR3 has 16 amino acids. Trimming pared 4 bases from V and 1 base from J, leaving 14 bases between. DNA of the CDR3: TGTGCCAGCAGTGCCTCACACGAGGCGTCCTACAATGAGCAGTTCTTC. Translated, it gives CASSASHEASYNEQFF.

V and J are TRBV28 and TRBJ2-1, with 14 nucleotides matching TRBD2. Germline-derived CDR1 and CDR2 are MDHEN and SYDVKM. This CDR3 is 16 amino acids long. V lost 5 bases to trimming and J lost 1 base; unmatched junction nucleotides: 1. CDR3 in DNA: TGTGCCAGCAGTGGACTAGCGGGAGGTTCCTACAATGAGCAGTTCTTC. Amino acid sequence: CASSGLAGGSYNEQFF.

V usage is TRBV7-9 and J usage is TRBJ2-7; 9 bases map to TRBD1. The V and J ends lost 0 bases and 7 bases, in that order; junction bases with no gene match: 4. The CDR3 spans 14 residues. Per the germline V gene, CDR1 is SEHNR and CDR2 is FQNEAQ (reference sequence). CDR3: CASSLAGTGREQYF. CDR3 nucleotide sequence: TGTGCCAGCAGCTTAGCCGGGACAGGGCGAGAGCAGTACTTC.

The J gene is TRBJ2-7, the V gene TRBV7-9, with 11 bases fitting TRBD1. After removal of 0 bases from V and 4 bases from J, the junction contained 5 bases not matched to a gene. Germline lookup yields CDR1 SEHNR and CDR2 FQNEAQ (reference sequence). The CDR3 runs to 16 residues. The CDR3 sequence is CASSLAGTGGVYEQYF. The CDR3 nucleotides read TGTGCCAGCAGCTTAGCCGGGACAGGGGGTGTTTACGAGCAGTACTTC. The whole variable domain, filled in from reference TRBV7-9 and TRBJ2-7, reads DTGVSQNPRHKITKRGQNVTFRCDPISEHNRLYWYRQTLGQGPEFLTYFQNEAQLEKSRLLSDRFSAERPKGSFSTLEIQRTEQGDSAMYLCASSLAGTGGVYEQYFGPGTRLTVT.

The gene calls are TRBV6-5 and TRBJ2-3; possible D gene TRBD2, 5 bases. Per germline, CDR1 MNHEY and CDR2 SVGAGI. The CDR3 runs to 15 residues. The ends were cut back, 9 bases at V and 0 bases at J, with 16 bases in the middle. The CDR3 DNA sequence: TGTGCCAGTCGGTTATTAGCGTATAGCACAGATACGCAGTATTTT. This sequence encodes CASRLLAYSTDTQYF.

This chain connects TRBV30 to TRBJ2-5; a possible D gene is TRBD1 (6 bases). The germline V gene has CDR1 GTSNPN and CDR2 SVGIG (reference sequence). The CDR3 extends over 14 amino acids. V shed 0 bases and J shed 4 bases, with 12 bases lying between them. CDR3 sequence: CAWSVGGQRETQYF. The CDR3 region has the DNA TGTGCCTGGAGTGTGGGCGGACAGCGAGAGACCCAGTACTTC.

The chain employs TRBV5-1 and TRBJ2-7; TRBD1 aligns across 11 bases. Germline assignment: CDR1 SGHRS and CDR2 YFSETQ. V lost 2 bases to trimming and J lost 3 bases; unmatched junction nucleotides: 4. This CDR3 is built from 15 residues. The CDR3 loop is CASSFSGQGGYEQYF. The CDR3 DNA is TGCGCCAGCAGCTTCTCGGGACAGGGGGGCTACGAGCAGTACTTC.

V and J are TRBV29-1 and TRBJ2-1, with D perhaps TRBD1 (6 bases). CDR3 length: 12 residues. CDR1 and CDR2 from the germline V gene are SQVTM and ANQGSEA. V was clipped by 6 bases and J by 9 bases, with 15 bases between them. The CDR3: CSVDGQRGEQFF. The CDR3 DNA reads as TGCAGCGTCGACGGACAGAGGGGTGAGCAGTTCTTC.

The CDR3 here is CASSLHSEQYF. In nucleotides, the CDR3 is TGCGCCAGCAGCCTTCACTCCGAGCAGTACTTC. V and J are TRBV5-1 and TRBJ2-7; D remains unclear. Germline assignment: CDR1 SGHRS and CDR2 YFSETQ. V lost 4 bases and J 6 bases, leaving 8 bases between the germline ends. The CDR3 totals 11 residues. Full variable domain (missing parts from reference TRBV5-1 and TRBJ2-7): KAGVTQTPRYLIKTRGQQVTLSCSPISGHRSVSWYQQTPGQGLQFLFEYFSETQRNKGNFPGRFSGRQFSNSRSEMNVSTLELGDSALYLCASSLHSEQYFGPGTRLTVT.

The CDR3 nucleotides read TGTGCCAGTAGAGGACTCGGGCGGGTCCTGGATGAGCAGTTCTTC. Its protein is CASRGLGRVLDEQFF. The V and J genes are TRBV19 and TRBJ2-1, with D tentatively TRBD2 (5 bases). Germline CDR1 reads LNHDA; CDR2 reads SQIVND (reference sequence). V lost 6 bases and J 8 bases, leaving 20 bases between the germline ends. The CDR3 spans 15 residues.

This chain uses TRBV7-2 with TRBJ2-5; TRBD2 matches at 11 bases. The length of the CDR3 is 15 residues. The germline gives CDR1 SGHTA, CDR2 FQGNSA. Losses at the gene ends were 5 bases for V and 11 bases for J; bases not matched to a gene: 13. CDR3 nucleotides: TGTGCCAGCAGCGAAGAGCTAGCGGGAGGTGGGGAGCAGTACTTC. Its translation is CASSEELAGGGEQYF.

The genes are TRBV5-1 and TRBJ2-2; D unclear. Germline V gene sequence: CDR1 SGHRS, CDR2 YFSETQ. Trimming took off 0 bases at V and 5 bases at J, with 8 bases between the two ends. The CDR3 contains 14 residues. DNA for the CDR3: TGCGCCAGCAGCTTGGAGCCTCCGACCGGGGAGCTGTTTTTT. It translates to CASSLEPPTGELFF.

This clone was detected only once. The chain joins TRBV6-6 to TRBJ2-1; D possibly corresponds to TRBD1 (7 bases). This CDR3 is 14 amino acids long. Trimming left V 6 bases short and J 6 bases short, with 15 bases between. Looked up from germline, CDR1 is MNHNY and CDR2 is SVGAGI (reference sequence). The CDR3 here is CASSSAGGINEQFF. CDR3 coding DNA: TGTGCCAGCAGCTCCGCAGGGGGGATCAATGAGCAGTTCTTC.

V gene TRBV30 combines with J gene TRBJ1-3; 7 bases map to TRBD1. Germline values: CDR1 GTSNPN, CDR2 SVGIG (reference sequence). There are 14 residues in the CDR3. V lost 3 bases, J lost 0 bases, and 2 bases stayed unmatched. The CDR3 nucleotides read TGTGCCTGGAGAGGGGACAGCTCTGGAAACACCATATATTTT. The encoded protein is CAWRGDSSGNTIYF.

The chain uses TRBV19 and TRBJ1-1; D gene unclear. Trimming took 2 bases from V and 3 from J, leaving 4 bases between them. Germline CDR1 is LNHDA and CDR2 is SQIVND (reference sequence). The CDR3 runs 12 residues. The CDR3 loop is CASSIRDTEAFF. The CDR3 DNA follows: TGTGCCAGTAGTATACGGGACACTGAAGCTTTCTTT.

CDR3 sequence reads: CASSLWSVNTGELFF. The CDR3 DNA is TGTGCCAGCAGCTTGTGGTCAGTAAACACCGGGGAGCTGTTTTTT. V and J are TRBV5-6 and TRBJ2-2, with D uncertain. This CDR3 is built from 15 residues. The ends were cut back, 1 base at V and 2 bases at J, with 9 bases in the middle. From germline, CDR1 is SGHDT and CDR2 YYEEEE.

The chain recombines TRBV7-9 with TRBJ2-7; TRBD1 aligns across 7 bases. J was trimmed by 2 bases and V by 3 bases; bases with no gene match: 4. The CDR3 contains 14 residues. CDR1 is SEHNR and CDR2 is FQNEAQ in the germline V gene (reference sequence). The CDR3 DNA sequence: TGTGCCAGCAGCTTCGGGACAGCCACCTACGAGCAGTACTTC. Translating it yields CASSFGTATYEQYF.

This sequence joins TRBV4-2 and TRBJ2-2, with TRBD1 as a possible D gene (5 bases). This CDR3 contains 15 residues. Germline CDR1 and CDR2: LGHNA and YNFKEQ. V shed 4 bases and J shed 4 bases, with 13 bases lying between them. Here the CDR3 DNA reads TGTGCCAGCAGCCCTTTGAGCAGGGCCACCGGGGAGCTGTTTTTT. Translated, it gives CASSPLSRATGELFF.

The chain combines TRBV28 with TRBJ2-4, with 9 positions matching TRBD1. Trimming cost V 5 bases and J 0 bases; bases outside gene matches: 5. CDR1 and CDR2 (germline): MDHEN, SYDVKM. The CDR3 contains 16 residues. In nucleotides, the CDR3 is TGTGCCAGCAGTCCCGGGACAGGGCTAGCCAAAAACATTCAGTACTTC. It is translated as CASSPGTGLAKNIQYF.